The clone carrying this T cell receptor beta chain was seen once. What it recognizes is unknown. Using immunoSEQ multiplex PCR, the repertoire was profiled, and TCRdb retains in-frame clones only, with some absent. The sample lists about 49,000 clones; 70% to 90% were seen once. This sample stems from a study of radiotherapy plus CTLA-4 blockade in lung cancer. Points from the study as a whole: Interferon-beta and early blood T cell clone dynamics reportedly predicted response best.

V gave up 3 bases and J gave up 7 bases; unmatched junction bases: 7. The CDR3 runs to 14 residues. Germline lookup yields CDR1 MDHEN and CDR2 SYDVKM. The sequenced sample was peripheral blood, obtained from a patient treated with radiotherapy plus ipilimumab. The receptor was derived from a human donor with non-small cell lung cancer whose response to radiotherapy plus ipilimumab could not be evaluated. The chain recombines TRBV28 with TRBJ1-1; 8 positions match TRBD1. CDR3 nucleotides: TGTGCCAGCAGTTTCGGCCAGGGGGCTGGTGAAGCTTTCTTT. It translates to CASSFGQGAGEAFF.